The next 31 T cell receptor beta chains were all read from a single sample in a study of blood T cell repertoires in COVID-19. Libraries were prepared by immunoSEQ multiplex PCR; TCRdb keeps only in-frame clonotypes and omits some of them. The profile shows approximately 270,000 clones, 91% of them singletons. Material for sequencing was PBMCs or T cells enriched from blood (not recorded which). The receptors were gathered from a human donor in a cohort exposed to, infected with or recovered from COVID-19 (not recorded which). The donor label of this sample is uncertain.

This clone showed up just once. This chain connects TRBV27 to TRBJ1-5, with 10 nucleotides matching TRBD1. Germline CDR1 reads MNHEY; CDR2 reads SMNVEV (reference sequence). The trim removed 5 bases at V and 6 bases at J, leaving 4 bases unmatched. The CDR3 runs 14 residues. The CDR3 loop is CASSDRGPGQPQHF. The CDR3 coding sequence is TGTGCCAGCAGTGACAGGGGGCCCGGTCAGCCCCAGCATTTT.

The chain combines TRBV5-6 with TRBJ1-2; 9 bases are a match to TRBD1. Germline assignment: CDR1 SGHDT and CDR2 YYEEEE. The CDR3 totals 14 residues. The V gene end was trimmed by 4 bases and the J gene end by 4 bases; junction bases not matched to a gene: 5. The CDR3 loop reads CASSRDRVAYGYTF. The CDR3 nucleotides are TGTGCCAGCAGCCGGGACAGGGTGGCCTATGGCTACACCTTC.

The chain carries TRBV5-1 and TRBJ2-1, with 7 nucleotides matching TRBD2. CDR1 and CDR2 (germline): SGHRS, YFSETQ. The V and J ends lost 3 bases and 2 bases, in that order; junction bases with no gene match: 5. CDR3 length equals 15 residues. The CDR3 protein is CASSYGLETYNEQFF. The CDR3 region has the DNA TGCGCCAGCAGCTATGGACTAGAGACCTACAATGAGCAGTTCTTC.

The rearrangement joins TRBV20-1 to TRBJ2-3; D gene unclear. This CDR3 region has 10 residues. Germline V lookup: CDR1 DFQATT, CDR2 SNEGSKA (reference sequence). The germline V and J ends were trimmed by 6 bases and 7 bases, with 8 bases remaining between them. The CDR3 DNA reads as TGCAGTGCCAACTATTATACGCAGTATTTT. Translated: CSANYYTQYF.

The genes are TRBV7-9 and TRBJ1-3; TRBD1 is a possible D gene (6 bases). V dropped 0 bases and J dropped 0 bases, with 12 bases sitting between them. The V gene's germline CDR1 is SEHNR and CDR2 FQNEAQ (reference sequence). The CDR3 contains 17 residues. CDR3 nucleotides: TGTGCCAGCAGCTTAGCGGGACACCATAACTCTGGAAACACCATATATTTT. Translation gives CASSLAGHHNSGNTIYF.

V gene TRBV27 combines with J gene TRBJ1-6, with D tentatively TRBD1 (6 bases). Looked up from germline, CDR1 is MNHEY and CDR2 is SMNVEV (reference sequence). This CDR3 region has 14 residues. V gave up 6 bases and J gave up 12 bases, with 18 bases separating them. CDR3 DNA sequence: TGTGCCAGCAGGTGGGGGGGGCGGACGGGACCCCTCCACTTT. Encoded protein: CASRWGGRTGPLHF.

The chain uses TRBV12-5 and TRBJ2-6; the match to TRBD1 covers 12 bases. The CDR3 consists of 18 residues. V lost 7 bases, J lost 1 base, and 8 bases stayed unmatched. Germline V gives CDR1 LGHNT, CDR2 FRNRAP. This CDR3 is CASAPPGQGASGANVLTF. In nucleotides, the CDR3 is TGTGCTAGTGCCCCACCGGGACAGGGGGCTTCTGGGGCCAACGTCCTGACTTTC.

The genes are TRBV4-3 and TRBJ1-6; TRBD1 agrees at 8 bases. Germline V gene lookup returns CDR1 LGHNA and CDR2 YSLEER. V lost 0 bases and J lost 1; bases outside the gene matches: 14. The CDR3 runs 21 residues. CDR3 amino acids: CASSQESFRTGRRSYNSPLHF. CDR3 nucleotides: TGCGCCAGCAGCCAAGAATCCTTTCGGACAGGGCGCAGGTCCTATAATTCACCCCTCCACTTT.

The gene calls are TRBV7-6 and TRBJ1-3; D gene unclear. V shed 2 bases and J shed 8 bases, with 4 bases lying between them. The CDR3 has 11 amino acids. Looked up from germline, CDR1 is SGHVS and CDR2 is FNYEAQ. CDR3 loop: CASSLRDTIYF. CDR3 nucleotide sequence: TGTGCCAGCAGCTTACGGGACACCATATATTTT.

The rearrangement joins TRBV9 to TRBJ2-5, with TRBD2 identical over 7 bases. Germline-derived CDR1 and CDR2 are SGDLS and YYNGEE. Trimming cost V 1 base and J 6 bases; bases outside gene matches: 15. This CDR3 region has 17 residues. The CDR3 sequence: CASSVSSGGMSKKTQYF. The DNA of the CDR3 is TGTGCCAGCAGCGTAAGTTCGGGAGGAATGTCAAAGAAGACCCAGTACTTC.

The rearrangement links TRBV7-9 to TRBJ2-1, with TRBD2 matching over 8 bases. The ends lost 5 bases at V and 12 bases at J; junction bases unmatched: 12. This CDR3 spans 14 amino acids. Germline V gene lookup returns CDR1 SEHNR and CDR2 FQNEAQ (reference sequence). The CDR3 coding sequence is TGTGCCAGCAGCGCCTCCGGGACTAGTGGTGTGCAGTTCTTC. It specifies CASSASGTSGVQFF.

V is TRBV5-1 and J is TRBJ2-5, with a possible D match to TRBD1 (6 bases). The CDR3 consists of 14 residues. Germline-derived CDR1 and CDR2 are SGHRS and YFSETQ. V was pared by 1 base and J by 5 bases, with 12 bases between. The CDR3 spells CASSLFQGKETQYF. CDR3 in DNA: TGCGCCAGCAGCTTGTTCCAGGGGAAGGAGACCCAGTACTTC. The full variable domain, completed using reference TRBV5-1 and TRBJ2-5, is KAGVTQTPRYLIKTRGQQVTLSCSPISGHRSVSWYQQTPGQGLQFLFEYFSETQRNKGNFPGRFSGRQFSNSRSEMNVSTLELGDSALYLCASSLFQGKETQYFGPGTRLLVL.

The chain joins TRBV30 to TRBJ1-2, with 7 bases aligning to TRBD1. CDR1 and CDR2 (germline): GTSNPN, SVGIG (reference sequence). The CDR3 runs 13 residues. V lost 8 bases, J lost 4 bases, and 10 bases stayed unmatched. CDR3 region: CAVHLGTVYGYTF. The CDR3 DNA is TGTGCCGTGCACCTCGGGACAGTCTATGGCTACACCTTC. The full variable domain, its missing parts supplied by reference TRBV30 and TRBJ1-2, is SQTIHQWPATLVQPVGSPLSLECTVEGTSNPNLYWYRQAAGRGLQLLFYSVGIGQISSEVPQNLSASRPQDRQFILSSKKLLLSDSGFYLCAVHLGTVYGYTFGSGTRLTVV.

The CDR3 sequence: CASSVAGELFF. The CDR3 DNA is TGTGCCAGCAGCGTAGCAGGGGAGCTGTTTTTT. The rearrangement links TRBV9 to TRBJ2-2; D remains ambiguous. Germline values: CDR1 SGDLS, CDR2 YYNGEE. With 0 bases removed from V and 8 bases from J, the gap between germline ends came to 2 bases. The CDR3 runs to 11 residues. The full variable domain, in which reference TRBV9 and TRBJ2-2 provide the parts outside the CDR3, is DSGVTQTPKHLITATGQRVTLRCSPRSGDLSVYWYQQSLDQGLQFLIQYYNGEERAKGNILERFSAQQFPDLHSELNLSSLELGDSALYFCASSVAGELFFGEGSRLTVL.

The genes are TRBV27 and TRBJ1-4; unclear D gene. V was trimmed by 6 bases and J by 3 bases, leaving 14 bases between them. Germline CDR1 is MNHEY and CDR2 is SMNVEV (reference sequence). This CDR3 is 15 amino acids long. DNA of the CDR3: TGTGCCAGCAGACTGAGCGGGATTCCTAATGAAAAACTGTTTTTT. Translation gives CASRLSGIPNEKLFF.

The V call is TRBV21-1, the J call TRBJ2-7; TRBD1, the table's D call, lacks a check against the DNA. TRBV21-1 is given as a pseudogene. This CDR3 is built from 12 residues. The CDR3 sequence: CATPGQPYEQYF. The CDR3 DNA follows: TGTGCCACCCCGGGACAGCCCTACGAGCAGTACTTC.

This chain joins TRBV27 and TRBJ2-5, with TRBD2 matching over 8 bases. Looked up from germline, CDR1 is MNHEY and CDR2 is SMNVEV (reference sequence). The CDR3 runs to 17 residues. Losses at the gene ends were 5 bases for V and 0 bases for J; bases not matched to a gene: 11. For the CDR3, the DNA is TGTGCCAGCAGTCCCACCGGACTAGCCTCGTACCAAGAGACCCAGTACTTC. It specifies CASSPTGLASYQETQYF.

V gene TRBV9 combines with J gene TRBJ2-7, with 11 bases identical to TRBD1. The CDR3 runs 14 residues. V lost 6 bases and J lost 2; bases outside the gene matches: 4. The V gene's germline CDR1 is SGDLS and CDR2 YYNGEE. This CDR3 is CASTPGQGAYEQYF. The CDR3 region has the DNA TGTGCCAGCACTCCGGGACAGGGGGCCTACGAGCAGTACTTC.

This chain joins TRBV7-2 and TRBJ1-2, with 7 nucleotides matching TRBD1. Germline loops: CDR1 SGHTA, CDR2 FQGNSA. This CDR3 comprises 14 residues. V gave up 5 bases and J gave up 4 bases; unmatched junction bases: 7. In DNA, the CDR3 is TGTGCCAGCAGCACCCCGGGACAGTTCTATGGCTACACCTTC. Translated: CASSTPGQFYGYTF.

V gene TRBV7-2 combines with J gene TRBJ1-1, with 10 nucleotides matching TRBD1. The CDR3 extends over 13 amino acids. Germline V gene lookup returns CDR1 SGHTA and CDR2 FQGNSA. Trimming took 6 bases from V and 10 from J; bases not matched to a gene: 8. CDR3 nucleotide sequence: TGTGCCAGCAGAGGACAGGGGGTTTTTGGAGCTTTCTTT. Its protein product is CASRGQGVFGAFF.

J is TRBJ2-3 and V is TRBV27, with D tentatively TRBD2 (6 bases). CDR1 is MNHEY, CDR2 SMNVEV, per germline (reference sequence). V shed 2 bases and J shed 9 bases, with 18 bases lying between them. This CDR3 is 15 amino acids long. CDR3 sequence (DNA): TGTGCCAGCAGTTTAATGGCGGGCGGGATAGGGACGCAGTATTTT. Protein product: CASSLMAGGIGTQYF.

The count of this clone is one. CDR3 coding DNA: TGTGCCAGCAGCTTAGTGTGGGGAGACACTGAAGCTTTCTTT. Its translation: CASSLVWGDTEAFF. This chain uses TRBV13 with TRBJ1-1; D not resolved. Trimming removed 1 base from V and 3 bases from J, with 9 bases in between. The CDR3 is made up of 14 amino acids. Germline V lookup: CDR1 PRHDT, CDR2 FYEKMQ (reference sequence).

The chain uses TRBV3-1 (or the pseudogene TRBV3-2) and TRBJ2-2; no firm D call. This CDR3 spans 15 amino acids. Germline CDR1 reads LGHDT; CDR2 reads YNNKEL (reference sequence). With 0 bases removed from V and 0 bases from J, the gap between germline ends came to 5 bases. The CDR3 nucleotides read TGTGCCAGCAGCCAAGAACACGCGAACACCGGGGAGCTGTTTTTT. Translated, it gives CASSQEHANTGELFF.

The gene calls are TRBV14 and TRBJ1-2; D unresolved. This CDR3 is built from 13 residues. CDR1 and CDR2 from the germline V gene are SGHDN and FVKESK. V gave up 1 base and J gave up 6 bases, with 9 bases separating them. The CDR3 sequence: CASSQVTVDGYTF. For the CDR3, the DNA is TGTGCCAGCAGCCAAGTTACAGTTGATGGCTACACCTTC.

The chain is built from TRBV18 and TRBJ2-7, with a weak D call TRBD2 (5 bases). Per the germline V gene, CDR1 is KGHSH and CDR2 is LQKENI. V was trimmed by 3 bases and J by 5 bases, leaving 11 bases between them. The CDR3 is 13 residues long. In nucleotides, the CDR3 is TGTGCCAGCTCACCGAGGGATGGAGACGAGCAGTACTTC. It encodes CASSPRDGDEQYF.

This rearrangement joins TRBV7-8 to TRBJ2-3, with D perhaps matching TRBD2 (7 bases). The CDR3 has 16 residues. Trimming stripped 2 bases from V and 4 bases from J, with 16 bases between. CDR1 is SGHVS, CDR2 FQNEAQ, per germline. CDR3 nucleotide sequence: TGTGCCAGCAGCTTAATCGGGGGGCGGGGTCCAGATACGCAGTATTTT. Amino acids: CASSLIGGRGPDTQYF.

V usage is TRBV24-1 and J usage is TRBJ2-3, with unresolved D. The CDR3 runs to 14 residues. Germline lookup yields CDR1 KGHDR and CDR2 SFDVKD. V lost 1 base, J lost 4 bases, and 8 bases lay in between. Here the CDR3 reads CATSDFGRADTQYF. DNA for the CDR3: TGTGCCACCAGTGATTTCGGTCGGGCAGATACGCAGTATTTT.

This chain connects TRBV6-2 or TRBV6-3 to TRBJ1-4, with 8 nucleotides matching TRBD1. Per germline, CDR1 MNHEY and CDR2 SVGEGT. After removal of 5 bases from V and 3 bases from J, the junction contained 5 bases not matched to a gene. The CDR3 consists of 15 residues. The CDR3 is CASSPDRVANEKLFF. As DNA, the CDR3 is TGTGCCAGCAGTCCGGACAGGGTAGCTAATGAAAAACTGTTTTTT.

V is TRBV9 and J is TRBJ2-1; a weak D match, TRBD1 (6 bases). Germline V lookup: CDR1 SGDLS, CDR2 YYNGEE. This CDR3 is built from 13 residues. V lost 0 bases, J lost 10 bases, and 11 bases lay in between. In nucleotides, the CDR3 is TGTGCCAGCAGCGTAGAGGACGGGACAGAGCAGTTCTTC. This sequence encodes CASSVEDGTEQFF. Based on the CDR3 plus reference TRBV9 and TRBJ2-1, the full variable domain is DSGVTQTPKHLITATGQRVTLRCSPRSGDLSVYWYQQSLDQGLQFLIQYYNGEERAKGNILERFSAQQFPDLHSELNLSSLELGDSALYFCASSVEDGTEQFFGPGTRLTVL.

The rearrangement joins TRBV13 to TRBJ2-3; D is uncertain. V shed 0 bases and J shed 8 bases, with 9 bases lying between them. This CDR3 is built from 13 residues. CDR1 and CDR2 from the germline V gene are PRHDT and FYEKMQ (reference sequence). In DNA, the CDR3 is TGTGCCAGCAGCTTAGGCCGAGATACTACGCAGTATTTT. This codes for CASSLGRDTTQYF.

The chain recombines TRBV3-1 (or the pseudogene TRBV3-2) with TRBJ1-4; perhaps TRBD1 as D (5 bases). The germline V gene encodes CDR1 LGHDT and CDR2 YNNKEL (reference sequence). The ends were cut back, 9 bases at V and 5 bases at J, with 16 bases in the middle. This CDR3 region has 14 residues. The CDR3 spells CASYTGPPNEKLFF. CDR3 DNA: TGTGCCAGTTACACAGGCCCCCCAAATGAAAAACTGTTTTTT.